Below are 32 T cell receptor beta chains sequenced from a single sample in a study of CD8 T cells in ankylosing spondylitis. TCRdb fed the 5' RACE reads into MiXCR, producing one record per CDR3 protein. Counted here are approximately 250,000 distinct CDR3 sequences, 8% to 9% occurring once; the ten biggest clones make up 4.5% to 5%. The source material was blood, either unsorted or a sorted T cell fraction (not recorded which). Every receptor here comes from a female donor with ankylosing spondylitis or in good health (not recorded which).

This clonotype was picked up many times. The chain has TRBV5-8 and TRBJ1-6; D is perhaps TRBD1 (5 bases). Per germline, CDR1 SGHTS and CDR2 YDEGEE. There are 15 residues in the CDR3. V lost 4 bases to trimming and J lost 8 bases, with 16 bases between them. Written as DNA, the CDR3 is TGTGCCAGCAGCCGTACCGGGACTGACTATTCACCCCTCCACTTT. It specifies CASSRTGTDYSPLHF. The variable domain in full, with the rest retrieved from reference TRBV5-8 and TRBJ1-6, is EAGVTQSPTHLIKTRGQQATLRCSPISGHTSVYWYQQALGLGLQFLLWYDEGEERNRGNFPPRFSGRQFPNYSSELNVNALELEDSALYLCASSRTGTDYSPLHFGNGTRLTVT.

This clonotype was seen many times. The chain carries TRBV5-1 and TRBJ1-1, with D perhaps matching TRBD1 (5 bases). Deletions cut 4 bases from V and 1 base from J, with 8 bases between. Germline values: CDR1 SGHRS, CDR2 YFSETQ. The CDR3 totals 13 residues. CDR3 in amino acids: CASSMDTNTEAFF. In nucleotides, the CDR3 is TGCGCCAGCAGCATGGACACGAACACTGAAGCTTTCTTT.

The genes are TRBV2 and TRBJ2-7; 8 bases align to TRBD1. This CDR3 is built from 14 residues. Per the germline V gene, CDR1 is SNHLY and CDR2 is FYNNEI. V lost 3 bases and J lost 8; bases outside the gene matches: 9. CDR3 DNA: TGTGCCAGCAGTGACCCCGGACAGGGTTTGAAGCAGTACTTC. Translated, it gives CASSDPGQGLKQYF. Together with reference TRBV2 and TRBJ2-7, the CDR3 gives the full variable domain: EPEVTQTPSHQVTQMGQEVILRCVPISNHLYFYWYRQILGQKVEFLVSFYNNEISEKSEIFDDQFSVERPDGSNFTLKIRSTKLEDSAMYFCASSDPGQGLKQYFGPGTRLTVT.

This clonotype was observed at least ten times. The chain employs TRBV6-2 or TRBV6-3 and TRBJ2-7, with 7 positions matching TRBD2. Germline-derived CDR1 and CDR2 are MNHEY and SVGEGT. Losses at the gene ends were 6 bases for V and 0 bases for J; bases not matched to a gene: 11. There are 16 residues in the CDR3. In DNA, the CDR3 is TGTGCCAGCAGCCCCGGCGGGGGTGGGAGCTCCTACGAGCAGTACTTC. Encoded protein: CASSPGGGGSSYEQYF.

In this sample, this clonotype turned up many times. The genes are TRBV12-3 or TRBV12-4 and TRBJ1-5, with no clear D. The V gene lost 6 bases and the J gene lost 6 bases, with 12 bases spanning the gap. This CDR3 region has 13 residues. CDR3 coding DNA: TGTGCCAGCAGGCTCCAGGCGGGTCAGCCCCAGCATTTT. As protein: CASRLQAGQPQHF.

This clonotype was counted many times. The V and J genes are TRBV20-1 and TRBJ2-7; 14 bases fit TRBD2. The CDR3 extends over 17 amino acids. The V gene's germline CDR1 is DFQATT and CDR2 SNEGSKA (reference sequence). Unmatched junction bases numbered 13, after V lost 6 bases and J lost 3 bases. In DNA form, the CDR3 reads TGCAGTGCGGCCGGGACTAGCGGGAGTCTTAGGGTCTACGAGCAGTACTTC. It specifies CSAAGTSGSLRVYEQYF.

The rearrangement joins TRBV7-6 to TRBJ2-1; D is perhaps TRBD1 or TRBD2 (5 bases each). Trimming took 0 bases from V and 7 from J, leaving 19 bases between them. There are 17 residues in the CDR3. The V gene's germline CDR1 is SGHVS and CDR2 FNYEAQ. CDR3 region: CASSLAGVTGSVNEQFF. The CDR3 coding sequence is TGTGCCAGCAGCTTAGCGGGGGTCACGGGATCGGTTAATGAGCAGTTCTTC.

Only one count was recorded for this clonotype. A much larger clone lies one base from this, so it may be a read error. This sequence joins TRBV20-1 and TRBJ2-6, with a weak D call TRBD2 (6 bases). CDR1 and CDR2 from the germline V gene are DFQATT and SNEGSKA (reference sequence). This CDR3 is built from 15 residues. The CDR3 region is CGGILGGSGANVPTF. The CDR3 nucleotides are TGCGGGGGGATCCTTGGCGGGTCTGGGGCCAACGTCCCGACTTTC.

The chain carries TRBV7-2 and TRBJ1-3, with no clear D. The germline gives CDR1 SGHTA, CDR2 FQGNSA. Trimming stripped 1 base from V and 0 bases from J, with 10 bases between. The CDR3 totals 16 residues. CDR3: CASSLDGPFSGNTIYF. CDR3 sequence (DNA): TGTGCCAGCAGCTTAGATGGGCCCTTCTCTGGAAACACCATATATTTT.

The gene calls are TRBV12-3 or TRBV12-4 and TRBJ1-2; 8 bases map to TRBD1. The CDR3 covers 18 residues. The trim removed 5 bases at V and 4 bases at J, leaving 18 bases unmatched. This CDR3 is CASSPAITGGILPYGYTF. For the CDR3, the DNA is TGTGCCAGCAGTCCGGCGATAACAGGGGGAATCCTTCCCTATGGCTACACCTTC.

V gene TRBV15 combines with J gene TRBJ1-5; TRBD1 might be the D (6 bases). Trimming pared 0 bases from V and 5 bases from J, leaving 11 bases between. Germline CDR1 and CDR2: LNHNV and YYDKDF (reference sequence). The CDR3 is made up of 15 amino acids. CDR3 loop: CATSRDLGGDQPQHF. In DNA form, the CDR3 reads TGTGCCACCAGCAGAGATCTAGGGGGGGATCAGCCCCAGCATTTT.

Only a few counts were recorded for this clonotype. The genes are TRBV29-1 and TRBJ1-2, with 8 bases fitting TRBD1. Germline CDR1 and CDR2: SQVTM and ANQGSEA. The CDR3 covers 12 residues. J lost 4 bases, V lost 6 bases, and 4 bases had no gene match. The CDR3 coding sequence is TGCAGCGTCCAGGACAGGGTCTATGGCTACACCTTC. As protein: CSVQDRVYGYTF.

This clonotype was seen only a few times. An end of the junction differs from the germline gene, which may be a read error. The chain employs TRBV12-3 or TRBV12-4 and TRBJ2-1, with TRBD2 matching over 10 bases. The CDR3 is made up of 19 amino acids. CDR3 region: CASCLVALAGERSYNEQFF. For the CDR3, the DNA is TGTGCCAGCTGTTTAGTGGCGCTAGCGGGAGAGAGGTCCTACAATGAGCAGTTCTTC.

This clonotype was seen at least ten times. V gene TRBV18 combines with J gene TRBJ1-2; 8 bases match TRBD1. The CDR3 runs 17 residues. Germline V gene sequence: CDR1 KGHSH, CDR2 LQKENI. Germline trimming cut 3 bases from V and 4 bases from J; bases unmatched to any gene: 13. CDR3 sequence: CASSPDQGAPNRYGYTF. CDR3 sequence (DNA): TGTGCCAGCTCACCGGATCAGGGGGCCCCCAACCGCTATGGCTACACCTTC.

The table lists this clonotype with a few counts. This chain's CDR3 is CATSSRLAGLGNEQFF. The CDR3 DNA reads TGTGCCACCAGCAGCCGACTAGCGGGTTTGGGAAATGAGCAGTTCTTC. This sequence joins TRBV15 and TRBJ2-1; 10 bases are a match to TRBD2. The trim removed 3 bases at V and 7 bases at J, leaving 9 bases unmatched. CDR1 LNHNV and CDR2 YYDKDF come from the germline V gene (reference sequence). The CDR3 has 16 amino acids. Full variable domain (remainder filled in from reference TRBV15 and TRBJ2-1): DAMVIQNPRYQVTQFGKPVTLSCSQTLNHNVMYWYQQKSSQAPKLLFHYYDKDFNNEADTPDNFQSRRPNTSFCFLDIRSPGLGDTAMYLCATSSRLAGLGNEQFFGPGTRLTVL.

This clonotype was detected many times. The chain has TRBV20-1 and TRBJ2-1, with 14 positions matching TRBD2. CDR1 and CDR2 (germline): DFQATT, SNEGSKA (reference sequence). This CDR3 has 16 amino acids. Trimming at V came to 6 bases and at J to 7 bases, leaving 11 bases not matched to a gene. CDR3 loop: CSASGLAGVRSNEQFF. CDR3 nucleotides: TGCAGTGCGTCGGGACTAGCGGGAGTCCGATCGAATGAGCAGTTCTTC.

This clonotype was seen many times. The V and J genes are TRBV20-1 and TRBJ2-7; the D gene is possibly TRBD2 (5 bases). The CDR3 has 14 amino acids. Germline-derived CDR1 and CDR2 are DFQATT and SNEGSKA (reference sequence). V was pared by 7 bases and J by 0 bases, with 16 bases between. CDR3 amino acids: CSVPRVMSSYEQYF. CDR3 DNA: TGCAGTGTTCCGCGGGTTATGAGCTCCTACGAGCAGTACTTC.

This clonotype occurred many times. The chain joins TRBV5-6 to TRBJ2-7, with 10 nucleotides matching TRBD2. V shed 5 bases, J shed 3 bases, and the junction held 11 bases outside the gene matches. The CDR3 runs 16 residues. Germline-derived CDR1 and CDR2 are SGHDT and YYEEEE. The CDR3 DNA sequence: TGTGCCAGCAGAAGGACTAGCGGTTTATTAGGCTACGAGCAGTACTTC. Translating gives CASRRTSGLLGYEQYF.

This clonotype was recorded at least ten times. The chain carries TRBV2 and TRBJ1-3; D uncertain. Germline V lookup: CDR1 SNHLY, CDR2 FYNNEI. V dropped 2 bases and J dropped 1 base, with 9 bases sitting between them. The CDR3 has 15 residues. The CDR3 DNA follows: TGTGCCAGCAGTGAAATTCGGGGTTCTGGAAACACCATATATTTT. Its protein is CASSEIRGSGNTIYF. The full variable domain, rest sourced from reference TRBV2 and TRBJ1-3, is EPEVTQTPSHQVTQMGQEVILRCVPISNHLYFYWYRQILGQKVEFLVSFYNNEISEKSEIFDDQFSVERPDGSNFTLKIRSTKLEDSAMYFCASSEIRGSGNTIYFGEGSWLTVV.

This clonotype was picked up many times. The rearrangement joins TRBV7-2 to TRBJ2-1; maybe TRBD1 (6 bases). V gave up 4 bases and J gave up 7 bases, with 20 bases separating them. CDR1 and CDR2 (germline): SGHTA, FQGNSA. The CDR3 extends over 16 amino acids. DNA of the CDR3: TGTGCCAGCAGCTCGCGACTTAAAAACAGGGAGAATGAGCAGTTCTTC. This sequence encodes CASSSRLKNRENEQFF.

This clonotype showed up many times. The genes are TRBV12-3 or TRBV12-4 and TRBJ2-2, with 13 bases aligning to TRBD2. The CDR3 is 18 amino acids. With 3 bases clipped from V and 5 bases from J, the junction kept 9 bases outside the gene matches. In DNA, the CDR3 is TGTGCCAGCAGTTTCGGGACTAGCGGGACGTCGGGTACCGGGGAGCTGTTTTTT. Translated: CASSFGTSGTSGTGELFF.

The V and J genes are TRBV4-2 and TRBJ2-7; D remains ambiguous. The V and J ends lost 0 bases and 0 bases respectively, with 9 bases between them. Per germline, CDR1 LGHNA and CDR2 YNFKEQ. This CDR3 is 15 amino acids long. The CDR3 sequence is CASSQDPASSYEQYF. CDR3 sequence (DNA): TGTGCCAGCAGCCAAGATCCTGCAAGCTCCTACGAGCAGTACTTC.

This chain connects TRBV7-2 to TRBJ2-2, with TRBD2 matching 7 bases. The CDR3 loop spans 14 amino acids. The ends lost 6 bases at V and 1 base at J; junction bases unmatched: 2. Germline lookup yields CDR1 SGHTA and CDR2 FQGNSA. The DNA of the CDR3 is TGTGCCAGCAGGCTAGCGGTGAACACCGGGGAGCTGTTTTTT. Protein sequence: CASRLAVNTGELFF.

This clonotype was recorded at least ten times. At one end, the junction sequence differs from germline, possibly due to a read error. The chain's CDR3 is CASSSRASGRAYDEQFF. The CDR3, as DNA: TGTGCCAGTAGTTCCCGGGCCAGCGGGAGGGCCTACGATGAGCAGTTCTTC. The chain employs TRBV19 and TRBJ2-1; 10 nucleotides match TRBD2. Germline V CDR1 and CDR2: LNHDA, SQIVND (reference sequence). The CDR3 sequence is 17 residues long.

This clonotype was observed at least ten times. The rearrangement links TRBV5-1 to TRBJ2-7; TRBD1 agrees at 8 bases. The CDR3 spans 15 residues. Germline V lookup: CDR1 SGHRS, CDR2 YFSETQ. V trimming: 5 bases; J trimming: 3 bases; junction bases outside the gene matches: 10. The CDR3: CASSFGQGGFYEQYF. The CDR3 nucleotides read TGCGCCAGCAGTTTTGGACAGGGCGGCTTCTACGAGCAGTACTTC. Full variable domain (missing parts from reference TRBV5-1 and TRBJ2-7): KAGVTQTPRYLIKTRGQQVTLSCSPISGHRSVSWYQQTPGQGLQFLFEYFSETQRNKGNFPGRFSGRQFSNSRSEMNVSTLELGDSALYLCASSFGQGGFYEQYFGPGTRLTVT.

This clonotype occurred many times. The V and J genes are TRBV4-3 and TRBJ1-1; D might be TRBD1 (5 bases). V dropped 0 bases and J dropped 10 bases, with 12 bases sitting between them. The CDR3 has 13 amino acids. The germline gives CDR1 LGHNA, CDR2 YSLEER. CDR3 sequence (DNA): TGCGCCAGCAGCCAAGATATGGGGCTTGGAGCTTTCTTT. It is translated as CASSQDMGLGAFF.

Remarks on this clonotype: A much larger clone is a single base away; this may be a read error. V is TRBV11-2 and J is TRBJ1-1; D is unresolved. The CDR3 consists of 13 residues. CDR1 is SGHAT and CDR2 is FQNNGV in the germline V gene. CDR3 region: CVSSSQGRTEAFF. The CDR3 DNA follows: TGTGTCAGCAGCTCCCAAGGAAGGACTGAAGCTTTCTTT. Full variable domain (outside the CDR3, taken from reference TRBV11-2 and TRBJ1-1): EAGVAQSPRYKIIEKRQSVAFWCNPISGHATLYWYQQILGQGPKLLIQFQNNGVVDDSQLPKDRFSAERLKGVDSTLKIQPAKLEDSAVYLCVSSSQGRTEAFFGQGTRLTVV.

This clonotype was picked up a small number of times. The V call is TRBV20-1, the J call TRBJ2-1; perhaps TRBD2 as D (7 bases). Germline CDR1 is DFQATT and CDR2 is SNEGSKA (reference sequence). V dropped 1 base and J dropped 6 bases, with 16 bases sitting between them. The CDR3 is 15 residues long. CDR3 amino acids: CSARGDMTSSNEQFF. DNA for the CDR3: TGCAGTGCTAGAGGGGACATGACTAGCAGCAATGAGCAGTTCTTC.

This clonotype was observed many times. The chain couples TRBV6-6 to TRBJ1-1; D not certain. The germline gives CDR1 MNHNY, CDR2 SVGAGI (reference sequence). This CDR3 comprises 15 residues. The germline V and J ends were trimmed by 0 bases and 0 bases, with 8 bases remaining between them. In DNA form, the CDR3 reads TGTGCCAGCAGTTACTCGCCCGGGGTGAACACTGAAGCTTTCTTT. This translates into CASSYSPGVNTEAFF.

The chain uses TRBV29-1 and TRBJ1-1; a weak D match, TRBD1 (6 bases). The CDR3 is made up of 13 amino acids. The V gene's germline CDR1 is SQVTM and CDR2 ANQGSEA. Trimming pared 7 bases from V and 1 base from J, leaving 13 bases between. The CDR3 loop reads CSATWGQNTEAFF. For the CDR3, the DNA is TGCAGCGCGACCTGGGGGCAGAACACTGAAGCTTTCTTT.

This clonotype was observed a few times. The chain joins TRBV20-1 to TRBJ1-5, with D maybe TRBD1 (5 bases). CDR1 DFQATT and CDR2 SNEGSKA come from the germline V gene (reference sequence). The CDR3 is 14 residues long. With 6 bases removed from V and 6 bases from J, the gap between germline ends came to 18 bases. The CDR3 reads CSALRGSSVQPQHF. Written as DNA, the CDR3 is TGCAGTGCCCTCCGGGGGAGTAGTGTTCAGCCCCAGCATTTT.

This clonotype was observed many times. V gene TRBV4-3 combines with J gene TRBJ2-2; D is perhaps TRBD2 (6 bases). The germline CDR1 and CDR2 sequences are LGHNA and YSLEER. Trimming took 0 bases from V and 5 from J, leaving 22 bases between them. The CDR3 sequence is 19 residues long. Here the CDR3 DNA reads TGCGCCAGCAGCCAAGATCCAGCTAGCGTCTCGAGAATAACCGGGGAGCTGTTTTTT. This translates into CASSQDPASVSRITGELFF.